This T cell receptor (beta chain) was documented in a study of shared clonotypes between healthy human individuals. General study results and limits: Larger estimated richness was generally recorded for naive subsets relative to memory subsets.

The protocol was immunoSEQ multiplex PCR, while the TCRdb copy is restricted to in-frame clones and leaves out a portion. The sample carries roughly 760,000 clones, approximately 74% recorded once. Remarks on this clone: What it binds is unknown.

The sample taken for sequencing was memory CD4+ T cells sorted from blood. Subset given: CD45RA-negative fraction. The receptor comes from a woman in her 30s in good health.

CDR3 DNA: TGTGCCAGCAAAGGGACATCGCCCTTCGAGCAGTACTTC. It is translated as CASKGTSPFEQYF. The J gene is TRBJ2-7, the V gene TRBV6-1; the D gene is possibly TRBD1 (6 bases). This CDR3 is built from 13 residues. Trimming cost V 7 bases and J 6 bases, with 16 bases left between them. The germline gives CDR1 MNHNS, CDR2 SASEGT.